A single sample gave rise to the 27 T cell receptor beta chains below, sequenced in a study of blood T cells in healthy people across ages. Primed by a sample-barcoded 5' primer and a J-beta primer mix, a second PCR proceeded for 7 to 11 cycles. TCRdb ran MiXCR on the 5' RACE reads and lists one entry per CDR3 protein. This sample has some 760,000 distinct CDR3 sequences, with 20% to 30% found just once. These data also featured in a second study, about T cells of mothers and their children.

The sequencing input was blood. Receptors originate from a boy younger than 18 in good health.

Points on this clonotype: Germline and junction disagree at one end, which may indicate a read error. The CDR3 sequence is CANSQETHSNQPQHF. CDR3 DNA: TGCGCCAACAGCCAAGAGACCCATAGCAATCAGCCCCAGCATTTT. This sequence joins TRBV4-3 and TRBJ1-5, with D hard to call. Germline V gene lookup returns CDR1 LGHNA and CDR2 YSLEER. The CDR3 is made up of 15 amino acids.

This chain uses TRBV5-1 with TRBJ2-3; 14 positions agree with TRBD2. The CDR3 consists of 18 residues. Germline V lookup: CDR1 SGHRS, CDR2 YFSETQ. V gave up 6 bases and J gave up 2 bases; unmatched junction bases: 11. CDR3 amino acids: CASTTGLAGALDTDTQYF. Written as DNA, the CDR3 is TGCGCCAGCACTACGGGACTAGCGGGAGCCCTTGACACAGATACGCAGTATTTT. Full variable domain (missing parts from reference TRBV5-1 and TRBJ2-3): KAGVTQTPRYLIKTRGQQVTLSCSPISGHRSVSWYQQTPGQGLQFLFEYFSETQRNKGNFPGRFSGRQFSNSRSEMNVSTLELGDSALYLCASTTGLAGALDTDTQYFGPGTRLTVL.

The CDR3 DNA follows: TGTGCCAGCAGGGATCTAGATCCTAACTATGGCTACACCTTC. Protein sequence: CASRDLDPNYGYTF. The V gene is TRBV27, the J gene TRBJ1-2; no definite D call. CDR1 MNHEY and CDR2 SMNVEV come from the germline V gene (reference sequence). V shed 6 bases and J shed 0 bases, with 11 bases lying between them. This CDR3 has 14 amino acids.

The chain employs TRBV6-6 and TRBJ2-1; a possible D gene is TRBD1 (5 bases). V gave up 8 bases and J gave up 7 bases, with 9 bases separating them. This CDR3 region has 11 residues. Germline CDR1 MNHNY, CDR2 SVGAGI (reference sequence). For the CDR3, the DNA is TGTGCCAGCGAGCAGGGTAATGAGCAGTTCTTC. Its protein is CASEQGNEQFF.

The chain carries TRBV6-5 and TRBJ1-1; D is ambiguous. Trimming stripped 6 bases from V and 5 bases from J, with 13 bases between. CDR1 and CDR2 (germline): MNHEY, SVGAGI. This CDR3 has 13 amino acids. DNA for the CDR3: TGTGCCAGCAGCTATTCCGAGGAGACTGAAGCTTTCTTT. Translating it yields CASSYSEETEAFF.

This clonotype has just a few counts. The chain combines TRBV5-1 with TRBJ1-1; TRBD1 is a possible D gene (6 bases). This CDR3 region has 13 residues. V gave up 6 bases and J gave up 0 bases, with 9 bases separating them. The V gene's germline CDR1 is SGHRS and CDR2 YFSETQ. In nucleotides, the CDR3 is TGCGCCAGCAACACAGGGCTGAACACTGAAGCTTTCTTT. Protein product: CASNTGLNTEAFF.

CDR3 in amino acids: CASSSESGNYGYTF. In nucleotides, the CDR3 is TGTGCCAGCAGCTCAGAGTCAGGGAACTATGGCTACACCTTC. The rearrangement joins TRBV7-2 to TRBJ1-2; D possibly corresponds to TRBD1 (5 bases). CDR1 SGHTA and CDR2 FQGNSA come from the germline V gene. The CDR3 sequence is 14 residues long. Trimming stripped 4 bases from V and 2 bases from J, with 11 bases between.

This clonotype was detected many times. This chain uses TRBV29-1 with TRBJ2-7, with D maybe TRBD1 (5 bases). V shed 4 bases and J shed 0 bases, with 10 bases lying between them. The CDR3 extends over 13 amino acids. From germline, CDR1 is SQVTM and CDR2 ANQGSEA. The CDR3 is CSVVTGRSYEQYF. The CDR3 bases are TGCAGCGTTGTAACAGGCCGCTCCTACGAGCAGTACTTC.

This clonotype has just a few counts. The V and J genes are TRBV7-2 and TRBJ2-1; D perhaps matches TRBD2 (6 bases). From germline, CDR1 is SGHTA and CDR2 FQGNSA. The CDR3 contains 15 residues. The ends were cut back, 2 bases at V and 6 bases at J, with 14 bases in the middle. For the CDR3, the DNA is TGTGCCAGCAGCTTACCGGCTAGCGTTGGCAATGAGCAGTTCTTC. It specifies CASSLPASVGNEQFF. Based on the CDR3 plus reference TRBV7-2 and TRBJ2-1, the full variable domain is GAGVSQSPSNKVTEKGKDVELRCDPISGHTALYWYRQSLGQGLEFLIYFQGNSAPDKSGLPSDRFSAERTGGSVSTLTIQRTQQEDSAVYLCASSLPASVGNEQFFGPGTRLTVL.

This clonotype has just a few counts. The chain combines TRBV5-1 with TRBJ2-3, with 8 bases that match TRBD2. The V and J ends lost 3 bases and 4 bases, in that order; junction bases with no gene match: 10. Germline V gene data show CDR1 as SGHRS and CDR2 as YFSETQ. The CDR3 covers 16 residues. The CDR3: CASSSSGGQVADTQYF. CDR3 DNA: TGCGCCAGCAGCTCCAGCGGGGGTCAGGTCGCAGATACGCAGTATTTT.

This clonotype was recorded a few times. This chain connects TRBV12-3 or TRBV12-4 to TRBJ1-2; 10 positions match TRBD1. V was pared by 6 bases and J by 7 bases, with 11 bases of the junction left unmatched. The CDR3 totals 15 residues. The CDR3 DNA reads TGTGCCAGCAGGGGGACAGGGGCAAAGGCCGGTGGCTACACCTTC. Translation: CASRGTGAKAGGYTF.

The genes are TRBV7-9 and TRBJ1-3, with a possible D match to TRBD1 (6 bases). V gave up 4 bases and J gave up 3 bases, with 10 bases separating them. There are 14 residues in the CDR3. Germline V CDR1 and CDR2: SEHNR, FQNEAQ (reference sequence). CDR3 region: CASSSTGNGNTIYF. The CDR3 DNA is TGTGCCAGCAGCTCTACAGGGAATGGAAACACCATATATTTT.

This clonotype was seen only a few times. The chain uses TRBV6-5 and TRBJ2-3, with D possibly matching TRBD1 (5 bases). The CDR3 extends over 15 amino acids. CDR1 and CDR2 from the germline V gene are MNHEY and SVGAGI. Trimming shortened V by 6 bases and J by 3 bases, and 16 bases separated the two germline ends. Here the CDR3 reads CASRRLPQGTDTQYF. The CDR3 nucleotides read TGTGCCAGCAGGCGCCTTCCCCAGGGTACAGATACGCAGTATTTT.

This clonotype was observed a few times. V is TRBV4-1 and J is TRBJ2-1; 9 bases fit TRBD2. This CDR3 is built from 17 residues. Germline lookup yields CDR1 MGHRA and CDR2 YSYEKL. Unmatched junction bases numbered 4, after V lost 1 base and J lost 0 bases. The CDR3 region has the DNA TGCGCCAGCAGCCAAGTGGGACTAGCTGGCTCCTACAATGAGCAGTTCTTC. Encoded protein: CASSQVGLAGSYNEQFF.

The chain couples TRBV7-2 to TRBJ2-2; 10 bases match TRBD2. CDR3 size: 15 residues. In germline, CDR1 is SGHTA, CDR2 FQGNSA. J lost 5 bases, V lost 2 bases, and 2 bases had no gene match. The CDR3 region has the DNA TGTGCCAGCAGCTTAATGACTAGCGGGACCGGGGAGCTGTTTTTT. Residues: CASSLMTSGTGELFF.

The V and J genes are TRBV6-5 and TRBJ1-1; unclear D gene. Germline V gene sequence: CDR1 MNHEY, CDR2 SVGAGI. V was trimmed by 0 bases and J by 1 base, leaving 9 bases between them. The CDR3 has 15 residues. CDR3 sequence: CASSYSSNTNTEAFF. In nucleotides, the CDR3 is TGTGCCAGCAGTTACTCGAGCAACACGAACACTGAAGCTTTCTTT.

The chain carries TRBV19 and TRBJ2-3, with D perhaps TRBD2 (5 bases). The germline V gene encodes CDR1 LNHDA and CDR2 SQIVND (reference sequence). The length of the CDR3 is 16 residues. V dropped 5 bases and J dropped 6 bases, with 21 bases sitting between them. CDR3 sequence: CASSGPSGRSGDTQYF. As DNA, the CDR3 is TGTGCCAGTAGTGGGCCTAGTGGGAGAAGTGGGGATACGCAGTATTTT.

The CDR3 DNA reads as TGTGCCAGCAGCATGGGTCAGCCCCAGCATTTT. Encoded protein: CASSMGQPQHF. The rearrangement links TRBV6-2 or TRBV6-3 to TRBJ1-5; D gene unclear. There are 11 residues in the CDR3. V gave up 6 bases and J gave up 6 bases, with 6 bases separating them. The V gene's germline CDR1 is MNHEY and CDR2 SVGEGT.

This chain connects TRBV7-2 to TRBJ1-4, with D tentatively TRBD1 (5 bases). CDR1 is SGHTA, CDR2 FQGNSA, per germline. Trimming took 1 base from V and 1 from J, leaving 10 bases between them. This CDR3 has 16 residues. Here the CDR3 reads CASSLDSDRTNEKLFF. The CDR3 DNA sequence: TGTGCCAGCAGCTTAGATTCCGACAGAACTAATGAAAAACTGTTTTTT.

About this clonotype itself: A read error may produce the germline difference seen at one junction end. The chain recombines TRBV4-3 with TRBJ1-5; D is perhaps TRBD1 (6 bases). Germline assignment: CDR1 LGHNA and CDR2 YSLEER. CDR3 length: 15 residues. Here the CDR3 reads CASSQEQGRNQPQHF. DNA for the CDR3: TGCGCCAGCAGCCAGGAACAGGGCCGCAATCAGCCCCAACATTTT.

The chain's CDR3 is CASSVEALAGAYEQYF. The CDR3 DNA reads TGTGCCAGCAGCGTAGAGGCGCTAGCGGGAGCGTACGAGCAGTACTTC. The rearrangement links TRBV9 to TRBJ2-7; 10 nucleotides align to TRBD2. CDR3 length equals 16 residues. Per germline, CDR1 SGDLS and CDR2 YYNGEE. J gave up 4 bases and V 0 bases, and 7 bases lay outside the gene matches.

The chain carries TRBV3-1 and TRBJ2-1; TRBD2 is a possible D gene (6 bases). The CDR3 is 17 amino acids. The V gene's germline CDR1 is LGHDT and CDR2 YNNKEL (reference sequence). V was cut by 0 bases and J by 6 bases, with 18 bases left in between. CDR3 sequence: CASSQDEGREQGNEQFF. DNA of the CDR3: TGTGCCAGCAGCCAAGATGAAGGACGGGAGCAAGGCAATGAGCAGTTCTTC.

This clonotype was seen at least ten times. The CDR3 DNA reads as TGCGCCAGCAGCCCTCGCAGCTCCTACGAGCAGTACTTC. Translated, it gives CASSPRSSYEQYF. The chain has TRBV4-1 and TRBJ2-7; D gene ambiguous. Germline V gene data show CDR1 as MGHRA and CDR2 as YSYEKL. This CDR3 is 13 amino acids long. Trimming took off 4 bases at V and 0 bases at J, with 7 bases between the two ends.

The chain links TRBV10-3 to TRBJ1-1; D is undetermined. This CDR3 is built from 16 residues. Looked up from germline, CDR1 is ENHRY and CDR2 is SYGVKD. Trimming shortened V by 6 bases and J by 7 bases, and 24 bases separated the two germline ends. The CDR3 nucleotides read TGTGCCATCAGGCGAGGCGAACGGGAGCCCTGGAGTGAAGCTTTCTTT. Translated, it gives CAIRRGEREPWSEAFF.

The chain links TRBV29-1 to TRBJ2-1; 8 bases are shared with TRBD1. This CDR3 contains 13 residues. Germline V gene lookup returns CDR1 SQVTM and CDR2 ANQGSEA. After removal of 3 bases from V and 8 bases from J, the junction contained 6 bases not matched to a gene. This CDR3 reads CSVDRGPGDEQFF. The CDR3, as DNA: TGCAGCGTTGACAGGGGGCCTGGGGATGAGCAGTTCTTC.

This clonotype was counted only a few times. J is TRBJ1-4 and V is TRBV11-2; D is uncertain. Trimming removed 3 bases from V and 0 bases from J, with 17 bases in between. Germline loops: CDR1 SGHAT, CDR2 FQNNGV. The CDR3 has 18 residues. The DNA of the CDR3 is TGTGCCAGCAGCTTGACCGGGGTAATGGTCGCAACTAATGAAAAACTGTTTTTT. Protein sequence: CASSLTGVMVATNEKLFF.

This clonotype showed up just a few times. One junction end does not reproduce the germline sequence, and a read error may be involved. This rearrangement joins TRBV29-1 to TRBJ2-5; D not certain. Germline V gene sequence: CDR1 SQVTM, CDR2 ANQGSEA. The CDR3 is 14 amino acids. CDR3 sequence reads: CSVAASVGQETRYF. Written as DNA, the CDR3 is TGCAGCGTCGCCGCCAGTGTAGGCCAAGAGACCCGGTACTTC.